Presented here are 15 T cell receptor beta chains from one specimen sequenced in a study of cytomegalovirus exposure and HLA in healthy donors. The PCR made use of 60 Vbeta and 13 Jbeta primers. The repertoire was sequenced with immunoSEQ multiplex PCR; TCRdb's copy has only in-frame clones and lacks some. This table holds 140,000 to 150,000 clones, approximately 73% found once. Material for sequencing was PBMCs. All receptors derive from a woman aged 18-29 years in good health and CMV-seronegative.

V is TRBV15 and J is TRBJ1-2; D gene unclear. The CDR3 covers 13 residues. Germline V gives CDR1 LNHNV, CDR2 YYDKDF (reference sequence). V was shortened by 6 bases and J by 5 bases, with 13 bases between the two germline ends. The CDR3 region has the DNA TGTGCCACCAGTAGTAGCCCCGGGTATGGCTACACCTTC. It translates to CATSSSPGYGYTF.

The V call is TRBV7-9, the J call TRBJ1-4; D is ambiguous. Germline CDR1 reads SEHNR; CDR2 reads FQNEAQ (reference sequence). Trimming took 2 bases from V and 1 from J, leaving 5 bases between them. The CDR3 covers 14 residues. DNA of the CDR3: TGTGCCAGCAGCTTACGGGGAACTAATGAAAAACTGTTTTTT. Translating gives CASSLRGTNEKLFF.

The chain employs TRBV6-1 and TRBJ2-7; perhaps TRBD1 as D (6 bases). Trimming shortened V by 7 bases and J by 2 bases, and 15 bases separated the two germline ends. The CDR3 has 14 amino acids. The germline CDR1 and CDR2 sequences are MNHNS and SASEGT. The CDR3: CASTTGQLPYEQYV. The CDR3 DNA is TGTGCCAGCACGACAGGCCAACTACCCTACGAGCAGTACGTC.

V usage is TRBV4-3 and J usage is TRBJ2-5; D is undetermined. This CDR3 is built from 12 residues. The germline V and J ends were trimmed by 1 base and 7 bases, with 7 bases remaining between them. The V gene's germline CDR1 is LGHNA and CDR2 YSLEER. CDR3 residues: CASSQGVGTQYF. Here the CDR3 DNA reads TGCGCCAGCAGCCAAGGCGTTGGGACCCAGTACTTC.

This sequence joins TRBV5-1 and TRBJ1-3; the match to TRBD1 covers 9 bases. Germline CDR1 SGHRS, CDR2 YFSETQ. There are 16 residues in the CDR3. J lost 1 base, V lost 4 bases, and 6 bases had no gene match. The CDR3 loop is CASSPRGQGSGNTIYF. DNA of the CDR3: TGCGCCAGCAGCCCGAGGGGACAGGGATCTGGAAACACCATATATTTT.

This sequence joins TRBV4-3 and TRBJ1-5, with D possibly matching TRBD1 (6 bases). This CDR3 region has 17 residues. Germline CDR1 reads LGHNA; CDR2 reads YSLEER. Between the trimmed V and J ends, which lost 0 bases and 3 bases, there was a span of 15 bases. CDR3 sequence reads: CASSQDAVTGPNQPQHF. DNA for the CDR3: TGCGCCAGCAGCCAAGACGCGGTGACAGGCCCCAATCAGCCCCAGCATTTT.

This clone appeared a single time. The V call is TRBV19, the J call TRBJ2-2; 10 bases are a match to TRBD2. Germline trimming cut 7 bases from V and 7 bases from J; bases unmatched to any gene: 9. Germline values: CDR1 LNHDA, CDR2 SQIVND (reference sequence). CDR3 length equals 15 residues. For the CDR3, the DNA is TGTGCCAGTAAGAGTCTAGCGGGAGTTAACGGGGAGCTGTTTTTT. As protein: CASKSLAGVNGELFF.

This clone was detected a few times. The chain combines TRBV21-1 with TRBJ1-5; the D call in the table, TRBD1, was not verified against the DNA. TRBV21-1 is annotated as a pseudogene. This CDR3 contains 12 residues. As DNA, the CDR3 is TGTGCCAGCTGGAAACAGGACCAGCCCCAGCATTTT. Translation: CASWKQDQPQHF.

This clone was detected a few times. This chain joins TRBV4-3 and TRBJ1-6; 7 bases agree with TRBD1. J was trimmed by 6 bases and V by 3 bases; bases with no gene match: 11. CDR3 length: 17 residues. Germline values: CDR1 LGHNA, CDR2 YSLEER. The CDR3 loop is CASSQTGPPAINSPLHF. As DNA, the CDR3 is TGCGCCAGCAGCCAGACAGGGCCCCCTGCCATTAATTCACCCCTCCACTTT.

The chain is built from TRBV28 and TRBJ1-4; a possible D gene is TRBD1 (5 bases). The CDR3 spans 15 residues. Germline V gene data show CDR1 as MDHEN and CDR2 as SYDVKM. V was trimmed by 6 bases and J by 8 bases, leaving 19 bases between them. CDR3 coding DNA: TGTGCCAGCAGGGGACCCACGGACGGGAGGGAAAAACTGTTTTTT. This encodes CASRGPTDGREKLFF.

A word on this clone: The same CDR3 arises from other DNA sequences in this sample as well. The rearrangement uses TRBV5-4 and TRBJ1-3, with D unclear. Germline lookup yields CDR1 SGHNT and CDR2 YYREEE (reference sequence). The CDR3 totals 13 residues. V dropped 4 bases and J dropped 7 bases, with 12 bases sitting between them. The CDR3 sequence: CASSPGLGNTIYF. The CDR3 DNA is TGTGCCAGCAGCCCAGGACTCGGGAACACCATATATTTT.

J is TRBJ2-3 and V is TRBV10-3, with D unresolved. CDR3 length equals 13 residues. V lost 0 bases, J lost 6 bases, and 7 bases lay in between. Per germline, CDR1 ENHRY and CDR2 SYGVKD. In DNA, the CDR3 is TGTGCCATCAGTGAGTCCCCGAGGGATACGCAGTATTTT. Amino acids: CAISESPRDTQYF.

V gene TRBV27 combines with J gene TRBJ2-5, with a tentative D call TRBD2 (7 bases). Germline-derived CDR1 and CDR2 are MNHEY and SMNVEV (reference sequence). The CDR3 runs 15 residues. The V end lost 3 bases, the J end lost 5 bases, and 16 bases lay between the germline ends. CDR3 DNA sequence: TGTGCCAGCAGTTTCATGGGGGGGCAAGCGGAGACCCAGTACTTC. It encodes CASSFMGGQAETQYF.

The chain recombines TRBV18 with TRBJ2-5, with D perhaps matching TRBD1 (6 bases). CDR3 length: 14 residues. CDR1 is KGHSH and CDR2 is LQKENI in the germline V gene. Trimming stripped 2 bases from V and 0 bases from J, with 7 bases between. The chain's CDR3 is CASSPGDNQETQYF. The CDR3 DNA is TGTGCCAGCTCACCAGGGGACAACCAAGAGACCCAGTACTTC.

The chain has TRBV14 and TRBJ2-7, with 7 bases aligning to TRBD2. CDR1 is SGHDN, CDR2 FVKESK, per germline. Trimming took 0 bases from V and 7 from J; bases not matched to a gene: 15. CDR3 length: 17 amino acids. The CDR3 loop reads CASSQDDVGSGSNEQYV. In nucleotides, the CDR3 is TGTGCCAGCAGCCAAGATGATGTCGGTAGCGGGTCTAATGAGCAGTACGTC.